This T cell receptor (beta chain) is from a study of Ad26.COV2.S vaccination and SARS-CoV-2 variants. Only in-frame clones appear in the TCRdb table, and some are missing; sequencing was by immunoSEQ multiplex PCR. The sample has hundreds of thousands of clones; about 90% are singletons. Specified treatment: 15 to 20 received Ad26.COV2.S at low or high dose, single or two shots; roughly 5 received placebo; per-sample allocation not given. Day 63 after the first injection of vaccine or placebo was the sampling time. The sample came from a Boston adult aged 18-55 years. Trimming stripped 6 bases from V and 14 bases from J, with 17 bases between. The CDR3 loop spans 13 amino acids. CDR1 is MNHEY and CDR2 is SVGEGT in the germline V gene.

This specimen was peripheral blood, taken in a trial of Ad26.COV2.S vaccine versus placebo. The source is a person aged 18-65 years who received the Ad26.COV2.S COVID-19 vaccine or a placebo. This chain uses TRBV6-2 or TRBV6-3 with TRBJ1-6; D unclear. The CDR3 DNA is TGTGCCAGCAGCCTGGACGGGCCTGGGGCCCTCCACTTT. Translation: CASSLDGPGALHF.